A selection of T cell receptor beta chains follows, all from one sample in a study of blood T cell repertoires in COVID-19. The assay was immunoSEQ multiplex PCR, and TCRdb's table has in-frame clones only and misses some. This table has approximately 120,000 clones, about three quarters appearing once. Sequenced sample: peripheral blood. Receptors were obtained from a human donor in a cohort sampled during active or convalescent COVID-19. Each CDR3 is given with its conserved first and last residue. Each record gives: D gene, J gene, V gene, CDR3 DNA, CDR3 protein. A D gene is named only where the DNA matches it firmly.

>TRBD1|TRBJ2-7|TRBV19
TGTGCCAGTAGTGCGACTAACAGGGGGCGCAACTACGAGCAGTACTTC
CASSATNRGRNYEQYF
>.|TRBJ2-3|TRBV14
TGTGCCAGCAGCCAAGATCTCAGGAGCACAGATACGCAGTATTTT
CASSQDLRSTDTQYF
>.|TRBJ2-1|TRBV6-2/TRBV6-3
TGTGCCAGCAGTTTCCACCCCCTGGTCCGCGAGGATGAGCAGTTCTTC
CASSFHPLVREDEQFF
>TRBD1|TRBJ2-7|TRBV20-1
TGCAGTGCTAGTGCGAGGGACAGCTTCACCTACGAGCAGTACTTC
CSASARDSFTYEQYF
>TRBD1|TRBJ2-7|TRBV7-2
TGTGCCAGCAGCTCGGACAGGGGTTCCTACGAGCAGTACTTC
CASSSDRGSYEQYF
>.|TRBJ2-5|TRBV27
TGTGCCAGCAGTTTATATAGCGGTAGAAGAGAGACCCAGTACTTC
CASSLYSGRRETQYF
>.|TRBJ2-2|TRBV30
TGTGCCTGGAGTGTACCTGGCCGCAACACCGGGGAGCTGTTTTTT
CAWSVPGRNTGELFF
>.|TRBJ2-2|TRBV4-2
TGTGCCAGCAGCCAAGTTACGGGGGGGGAGCTGTTTTTT
CASSQVTGGELFF
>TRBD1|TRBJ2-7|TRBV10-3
TGTGCCATCAGTGAAACAGGGGCCGAGCAGTACTTC
CAISETGAEQYF
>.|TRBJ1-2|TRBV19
TGTGCCAGTAGTATCGACAGCACTAACTATGGCTACACCTTC
CASSIDSTNYGYTF